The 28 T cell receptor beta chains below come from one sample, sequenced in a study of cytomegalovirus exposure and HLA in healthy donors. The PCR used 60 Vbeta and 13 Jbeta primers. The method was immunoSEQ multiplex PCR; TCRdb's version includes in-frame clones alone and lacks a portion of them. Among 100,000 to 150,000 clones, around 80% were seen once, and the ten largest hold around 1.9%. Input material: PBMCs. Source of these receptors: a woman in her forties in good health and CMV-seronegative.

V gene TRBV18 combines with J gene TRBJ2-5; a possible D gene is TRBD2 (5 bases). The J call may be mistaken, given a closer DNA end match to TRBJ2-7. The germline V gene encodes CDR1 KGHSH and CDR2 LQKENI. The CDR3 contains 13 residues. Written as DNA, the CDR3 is TGTGCCAGCTCACCACTAAGCGGTTACGAGCAGTACTTC. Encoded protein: CASSPLSGYEQYF.

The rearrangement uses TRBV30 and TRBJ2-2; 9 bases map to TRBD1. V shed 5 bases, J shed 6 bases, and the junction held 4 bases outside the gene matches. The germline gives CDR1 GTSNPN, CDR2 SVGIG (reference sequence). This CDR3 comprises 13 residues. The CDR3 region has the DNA TGTGCCTGGGGACAGGGGAGTGCCGGGGAGCTGTTTTTT. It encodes CAWGQGSAGELFF.

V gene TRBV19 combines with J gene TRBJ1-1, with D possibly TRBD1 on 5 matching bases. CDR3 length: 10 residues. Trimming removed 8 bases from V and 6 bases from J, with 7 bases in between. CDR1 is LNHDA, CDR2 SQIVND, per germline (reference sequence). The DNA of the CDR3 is TGTGCCAGTGGGACTGCTGAAGCTTTCTTT. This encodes CASGTAEAFF. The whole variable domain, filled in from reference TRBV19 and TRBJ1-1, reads DGGITQSPKYLFRKEGQNVTLSCEQNLNHDAMYWYRQDPGQGLRLIYYSQIVNDFQKGDIAEGYSVSREKKESFPLTVTSAQKNPTAFYLCASGTAEAFFGQGTRLTVV.

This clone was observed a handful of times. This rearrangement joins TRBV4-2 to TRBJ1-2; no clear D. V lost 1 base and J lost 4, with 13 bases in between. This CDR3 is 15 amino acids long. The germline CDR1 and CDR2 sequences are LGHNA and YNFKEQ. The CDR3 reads CASSQGVGEGYGYTF. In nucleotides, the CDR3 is TGTGCCAGCAGCCAAGGTGTCGGGGAGGGCTATGGCTACACCTTC.

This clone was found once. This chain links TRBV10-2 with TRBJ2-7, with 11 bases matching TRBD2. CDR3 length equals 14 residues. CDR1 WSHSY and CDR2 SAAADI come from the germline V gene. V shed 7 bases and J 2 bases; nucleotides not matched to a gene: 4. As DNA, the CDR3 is TGCGCCAGCACCATGACTAGCGGGGCCTACGAGCAGTACTTC. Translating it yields CASTMTSGAYEQYF.

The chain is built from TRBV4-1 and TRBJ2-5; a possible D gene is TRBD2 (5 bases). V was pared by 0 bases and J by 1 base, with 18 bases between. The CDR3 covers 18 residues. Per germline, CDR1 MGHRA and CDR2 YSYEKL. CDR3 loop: CASSQEGFPAGLQETQYF. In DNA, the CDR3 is TGCGCCAGCAGCCAAGAAGGGTTCCCGGCAGGACTCCAAGAGACCCAGTACTTC.

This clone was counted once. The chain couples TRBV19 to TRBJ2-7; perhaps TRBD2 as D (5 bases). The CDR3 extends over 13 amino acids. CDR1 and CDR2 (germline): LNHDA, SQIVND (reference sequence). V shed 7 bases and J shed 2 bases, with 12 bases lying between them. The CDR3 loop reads CASKRSGAYEQYF. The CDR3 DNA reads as TGTGCCAGTAAGAGGAGCGGAGCCTACGAGCAGTACTTC.

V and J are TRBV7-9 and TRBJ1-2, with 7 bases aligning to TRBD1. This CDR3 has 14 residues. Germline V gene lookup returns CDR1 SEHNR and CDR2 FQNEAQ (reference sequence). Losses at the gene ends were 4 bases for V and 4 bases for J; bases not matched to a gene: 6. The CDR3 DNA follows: TGTGCCAGCAGCTCCGACAGGGATGGCTATGGCTACACCTTC. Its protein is CASSSDRDGYGYTF.

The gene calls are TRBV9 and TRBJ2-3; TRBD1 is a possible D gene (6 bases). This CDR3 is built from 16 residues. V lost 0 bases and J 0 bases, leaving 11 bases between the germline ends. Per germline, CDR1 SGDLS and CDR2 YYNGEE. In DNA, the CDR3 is TGTGCCAGCAGCGTAGACGTGGGGGCTAGCACAGATACGCAGTATTTT. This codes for CASSVDVGASTDTQYF.

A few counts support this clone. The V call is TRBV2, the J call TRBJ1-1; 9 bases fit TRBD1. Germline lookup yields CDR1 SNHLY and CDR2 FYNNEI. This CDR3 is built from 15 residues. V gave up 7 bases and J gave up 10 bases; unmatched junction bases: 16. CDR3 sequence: CASIDPGQGATGAFF. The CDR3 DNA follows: TGTGCCAGCATTGATCCGGGACAGGGAGCGACGGGAGCTTTCTTT.

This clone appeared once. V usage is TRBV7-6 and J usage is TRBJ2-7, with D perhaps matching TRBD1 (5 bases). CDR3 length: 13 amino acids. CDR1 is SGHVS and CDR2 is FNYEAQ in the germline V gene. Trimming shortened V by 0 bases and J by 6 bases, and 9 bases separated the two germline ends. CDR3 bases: TGTGCCAGCAGCTTAGCGGCAGGGTCCGAGCAGTACTTC. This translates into CASSLAAGSEQYF.

CDR3 residues: CASKLLGVGGPNNEQFF. CDR3 in DNA: TGTGCCAGCAAGTTGTTAGGGGTCGGGGGGCCCAACAATGAGCAGTTCTTC. The chain couples TRBV27 to TRBJ2-1; weak D call: TRBD2 (7 bases). CDR3 size: 17 residues. V gave up 7 bases and J gave up 5 bases, with 24 bases separating them. The V gene's germline CDR1 is MNHEY and CDR2 SMNVEV (reference sequence).

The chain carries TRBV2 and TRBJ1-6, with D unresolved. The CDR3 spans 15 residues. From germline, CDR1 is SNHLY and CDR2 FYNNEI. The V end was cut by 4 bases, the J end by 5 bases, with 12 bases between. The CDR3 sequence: CASSVEGGNNSPLHF. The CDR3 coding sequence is TGTGCCAGCAGTGTGGAGGGCGGTAATAATTCACCCCTCCACTTT. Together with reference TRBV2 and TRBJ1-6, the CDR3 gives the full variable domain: EPEVTQTPSHQVTQMGQEVILRCVPISNHLYFYWYRQILGQKVEFLVSFYNNEISEKSEIFDDQFSVERPDGSNFTLKIRSTKLEDSAMYFCASSVEGGNNSPLHFGNGTRLTVT.

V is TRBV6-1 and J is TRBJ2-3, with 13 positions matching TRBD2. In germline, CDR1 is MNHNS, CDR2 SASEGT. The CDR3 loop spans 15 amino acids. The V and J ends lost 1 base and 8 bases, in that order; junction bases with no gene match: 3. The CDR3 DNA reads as TGTGCCAGCAGTGAAGGGACTAGCGGGAGTAGTACGCAGTATTTT. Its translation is CASSEGTSGSSTQYF.

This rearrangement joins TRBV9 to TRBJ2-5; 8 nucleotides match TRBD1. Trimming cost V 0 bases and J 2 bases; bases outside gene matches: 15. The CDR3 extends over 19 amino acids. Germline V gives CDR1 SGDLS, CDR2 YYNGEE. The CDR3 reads CASSVGLGGQGRKQETQYF. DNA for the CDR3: TGTGCCAGCAGCGTAGGGTTAGGAGGACAGGGAAGAAAACAAGAGACCCAGTACTTC.

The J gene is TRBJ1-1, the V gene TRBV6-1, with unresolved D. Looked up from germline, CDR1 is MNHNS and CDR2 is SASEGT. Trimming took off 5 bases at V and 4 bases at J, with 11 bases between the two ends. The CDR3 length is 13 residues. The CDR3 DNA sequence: TGTGCCAGCAGTTCGGCGGAGGTCACTGAAGCTTTCTTT. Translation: CASSSAEVTEAFF.

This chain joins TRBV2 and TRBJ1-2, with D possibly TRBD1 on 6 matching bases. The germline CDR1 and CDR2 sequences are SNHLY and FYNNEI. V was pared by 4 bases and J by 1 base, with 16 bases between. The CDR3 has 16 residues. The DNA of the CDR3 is TGTGCCAGCAGTGTCGATGGCCCACAGGGTAACTATGGCTACACCTTC. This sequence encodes CASSVDGPQGNYGYTF.

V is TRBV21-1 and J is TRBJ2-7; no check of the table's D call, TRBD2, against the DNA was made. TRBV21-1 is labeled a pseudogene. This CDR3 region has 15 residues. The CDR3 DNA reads TGTGCCAGCGTCCCGGGGGGCGCTTCATCCTACGAGCAGTACTTC. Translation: CASVPGGASSYEQYF.

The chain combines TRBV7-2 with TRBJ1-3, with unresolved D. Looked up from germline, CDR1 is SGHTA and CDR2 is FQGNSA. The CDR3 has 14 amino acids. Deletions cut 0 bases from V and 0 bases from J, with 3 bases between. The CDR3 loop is CASSLALSGNTIYF. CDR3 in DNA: TGTGCCAGCAGCTTAGCCCTCTCTGGAAACACCATATATTTT.

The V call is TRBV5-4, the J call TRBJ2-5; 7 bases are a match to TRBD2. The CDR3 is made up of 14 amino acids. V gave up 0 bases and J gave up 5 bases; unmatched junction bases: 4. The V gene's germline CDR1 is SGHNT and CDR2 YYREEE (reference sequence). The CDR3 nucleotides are TGTGCCAGCAGCTTGGATTGGCGGGAGGAGACCCAGTACTTC. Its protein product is CASSLDWREETQYF.

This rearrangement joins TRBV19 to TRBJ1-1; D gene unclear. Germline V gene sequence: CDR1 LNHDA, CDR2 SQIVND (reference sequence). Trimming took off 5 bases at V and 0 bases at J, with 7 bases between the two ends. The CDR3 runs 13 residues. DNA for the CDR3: TGTGCCAGTAGTCCCTTCTTGAACACTGAAGCTTTCTTT. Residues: CASSPFLNTEAFF.

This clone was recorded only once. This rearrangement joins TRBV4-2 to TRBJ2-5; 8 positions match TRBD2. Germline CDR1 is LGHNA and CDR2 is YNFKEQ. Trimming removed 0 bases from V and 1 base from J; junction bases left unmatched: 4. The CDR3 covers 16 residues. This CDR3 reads CASSQEIAGSQETQYF. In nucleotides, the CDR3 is TGTGCCAGCAGCCAAGAAATAGCGGGGTCCCAAGAGACCCAGTACTTC.

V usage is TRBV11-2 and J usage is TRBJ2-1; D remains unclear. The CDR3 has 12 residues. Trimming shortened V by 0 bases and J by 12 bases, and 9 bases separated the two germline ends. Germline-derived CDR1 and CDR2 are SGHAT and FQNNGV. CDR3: CASSLESTRQFF. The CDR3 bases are TGTGCCAGCAGCTTAGAGAGTACGAGGCAGTTCTTC.

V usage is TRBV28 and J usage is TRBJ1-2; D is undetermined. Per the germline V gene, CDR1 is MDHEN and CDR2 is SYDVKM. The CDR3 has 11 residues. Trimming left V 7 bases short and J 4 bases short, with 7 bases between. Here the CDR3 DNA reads TGTGCCAGCACTCAGGCCTATGGCTACACCTTC. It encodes CASTQAYGYTF.

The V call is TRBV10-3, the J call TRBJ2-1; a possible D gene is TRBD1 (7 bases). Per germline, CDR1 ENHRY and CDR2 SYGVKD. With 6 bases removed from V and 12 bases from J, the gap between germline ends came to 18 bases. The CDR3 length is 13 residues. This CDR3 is CAIRGLTGRRQFF. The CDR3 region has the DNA TGTGCCATCAGAGGATTGACAGGGAGGAGGCAGTTCTTC.

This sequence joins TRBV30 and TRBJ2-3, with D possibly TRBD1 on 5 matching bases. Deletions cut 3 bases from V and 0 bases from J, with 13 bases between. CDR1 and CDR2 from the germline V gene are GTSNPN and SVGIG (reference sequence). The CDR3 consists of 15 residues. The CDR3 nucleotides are TGTGCCTGGAGGAGAGGACAATTGAGCACAGATACGCAGTATTTT. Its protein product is CAWRRGQLSTDTQYF.

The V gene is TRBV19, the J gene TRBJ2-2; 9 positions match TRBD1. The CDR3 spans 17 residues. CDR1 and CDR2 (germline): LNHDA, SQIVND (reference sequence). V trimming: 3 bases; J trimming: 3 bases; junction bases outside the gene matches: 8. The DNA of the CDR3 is TGTGCCAGTAGTATGGTCCCCGGGACAGGGTACACCGGGGAGCTGTTTTTT. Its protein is CASSMVPGTGYTGELFF.

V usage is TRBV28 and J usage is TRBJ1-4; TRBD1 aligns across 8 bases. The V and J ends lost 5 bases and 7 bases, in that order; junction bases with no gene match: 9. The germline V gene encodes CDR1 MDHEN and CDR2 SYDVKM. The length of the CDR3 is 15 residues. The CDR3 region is CASSPADRVGEKLFF. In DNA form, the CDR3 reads TGTGCCAGCAGTCCCGCGGACAGGGTGGGTGAAAAACTGTTTTTT.